Shown below are 8 T cell receptor beta chains from a single sample sequenced in a study of blood T cell repertoires in COVID-19. The protocol was immunoSEQ multiplex PCR, while the TCRdb copy is restricted to in-frame clones and leaves out a portion. The top ten hold roughly 1.8% of the sample, which has approximately 270,000 clones, around nine tenths seen once. The sample comprised PBMCs or T cells enriched from blood (not recorded which). These receptors were taken from a woman aged 60-75 years who had recovered from COVID-19.

The V and J genes are TRBV7-8 and TRBJ2-7, with 7 positions matching TRBD1. CDR3 size: 13 residues. Looked up from germline, CDR1 is SGHVS and CDR2 is FQNEAQ. Trimming took 4 bases from V and 10 from J; bases not matched to a gene: 10. CDR3 sequence: CASSYGQVKVQYF. As DNA, the CDR3 is TGTGCCAGCAGCTACGGACAGGTGAAGGTTCAGTACTTC. Variable domain in full (rest from reference TRBV7-8 and TRBJ2-7): GAGVSQSPRYKVAKRGQDVALRCDPISGHVSLFWYQQALGQGPEFLTYFQNEAQLDKSGLPSDRFFAERPEGSVSTLKIQRTQQEDSAVYLCASSYGQVKVQYFGPGTRLTVT.

The chain's CDR3 is CASKGDVETQYF. As DNA, the CDR3 is TGTGCCAGCAAGGGGGACGTGGAGACCCAGTACTTC. The gene calls are TRBV28 and TRBJ2-5, with a tentative D call TRBD1 (6 bases). Germline-derived CDR1 and CDR2 are MDHEN and SYDVKM. Between the trimmed V and J ends, which lost 7 bases and 5 bases, there was a span of 11 bases. The CDR3 extends over 12 amino acids.

The chain couples TRBV12-5 to TRBJ2-1, with TRBD2 identical over 10 bases. The CDR3 is made up of 12 amino acids. V lost 8 bases and J lost 8; bases outside the gene matches: 3. The germline CDR1 and CDR2 sequences are LGHNT and FRNRAP. CDR3 sequence: CASSLAGDEQFF. The CDR3 bases are TGTGCTAGTAGTCTAGCGGGAGATGAGCAGTTCTTC.

V usage is TRBV28 and J usage is TRBJ1-2; D call uncertain. V lost 6 bases to trimming and J lost 0 bases, with 11 bases between them. This CDR3 contains 14 residues. Germline values: CDR1 MDHEN, CDR2 SYDVKM. This CDR3 reads CASRPYLANYGYTF. CDR3 nucleotide sequence: TGTGCCAGCAGACCCTATCTGGCTAACTATGGCTACACCTTC.

The chain carries TRBV2 and TRBJ2-7; a possible D gene is TRBD1 (5 bases). The ends were cut back, 4 bases at V and 2 bases at J, with 15 bases in the middle. This CDR3 contains 15 residues. In germline, CDR1 is SNHLY, CDR2 FYNNEI. CDR3 sequence reads: CASSVGRKGAYEQYF. CDR3 sequence (DNA): TGTGCCAGCAGTGTTGGCCGAAAAGGGGCCTACGAGCAGTACTTC.

The chain couples TRBV30 to TRBJ1-5, with TRBD1 identical over 7 bases. This CDR3 is 16 amino acids long. The germline V gene encodes CDR1 GTSNPN and CDR2 SVGIG (reference sequence). The J segment lost 7 bases and the V segment lost 1 base, leaving 13 bases of the junction unmatched. The CDR3 region is CAWSAQPGTAAQPQHF. For the CDR3, the DNA is TGTGCCTGGAGTGCCCAACCCGGGACAGCAGCCCAGCCCCAGCATTTT.

The rearrangement uses TRBV5-4 and TRBJ2-3, with 12 bases that match TRBD2. V was clipped by 4 bases and J by 6 bases; unmatched bases: 6. Looked up from germline, CDR1 is SGHNT and CDR2 is YYREEE (reference sequence). This CDR3 spans 15 amino acids. The CDR3 DNA reads TGTGCCAGCAGCATGACTAGCGGGGGCCACGATACGCAGTATTTT. It encodes CASSMTSGGHDTQYF. Full variable domain (rest looked up from reference TRBV5-4 and TRBJ2-3): ETGVTQSPTHLIKTRGQQVTLRCSSQSGHNTVSWYQQALGQGPQFIFQYYREEENGRGNFPPRFSGLQFPNYSSELNVNALELDDSALYLCASSMTSGGHDTQYFGPGTRLTVL.

The chain links TRBV11-3 to TRBJ2-7, with unresolved D. This CDR3 is 14 amino acids long. V was clipped by 3 bases and J by 5 bases, with 14 bases between them. Germline V gene lookup returns CDR1 SGHNT and CDR2 YENEEA. The CDR3 nucleotides are TGTGCCAGCAGCTTGACCCCCGCGGATGACGAGCAGTACTTC. It specifies CASSLTPADDEQYF.